This TCR beta chain is drawn from a study of shared clonotypes between healthy human individuals. The CDR3 is 16 amino acids. Germline lookup yields CDR1 ENHRY and CDR2 SYGVKD. V lost 4 bases and J 6 bases, leaving 18 bases between the germline ends. The authors divided CD4+ cells into CD45RA+ naive and CD45RA-negative memory subsets. This clone has a handful of counts. Original methodology: Junction-only sequences without quality scores were provided by ImmunoSEQ, so filtering was different. Some clones are missing from TCRdb's copy, which holds only in-frame ones; the method was immunoSEQ multiplex PCR. V, J and clone size derive from that table, while D and trimming were established from the DNA sequence. The sample includes hundreds of thousands of clones, over 65% of them seen just once.

The receptor was derived from a man aged 25-45 years in good health. Source material: memory CD4+ T cells sorted from blood. Sample subset: CD45RA-negative fraction. The chain employs TRBV10-3 and TRBJ2-2, with a weak D call TRBD1 (5 bases). In nucleotides, the CDR3 is TGTGCCATCAGTGTGTCTGGTCAGGGAACCCCCGGGGAGCTGTTTTTT. Protein: CAISVSGQGTPGELFF.